This T cell receptor (beta chain) is drawn from a study of control samples from healthy donors and cancer patients. The count of this clone is one. The assay was immunoSEQ multiplex PCR, and TCRdb's table has in-frame clones only and misses some. The table shows over 150,000 clones, with nearly 96% occurring only once. The junction had 5 bases not matched to a gene; V was cut back by 5 bases and J by 0 bases. CDR3 length equals 15 residues. Germline V lookup: CDR1 SGHNT, CDR2 YYREEE (reference sequence). The chain carries TRBV5-4 and TRBJ2-3, with 8 positions matching TRBD2. This receptor was obtained from a woman under 40 in good health. Sequencing used blood. CDR3 sequence: CASRGGGSSTDTQYF. The DNA for the CDR3 is TGTGCCAGCAGAGGCGGGGGGTCTAGCACAGATACGCAGTATTTT.